These 20 T cell receptor beta chains share one sample of origin, sequenced in a study of glioma-infiltrating T cells. Using RNA template, CDR3s of TCR alpha and beta were amplified with iRepertoire arm-PCR. TCRdb analysed the multiplex PCR reads with MiXCR anew, one entry per CDR3 protein. Counted here are 84,000 or so distinct CDR3 sequences, under 30% occurring once; the ten biggest clones make up 6.7%. Input material: glioma tissue, nonneoplastic brain tissue, or PBMCs (not recorded which). The receptors come from a human donor with low-grade glioma or glioblastoma, undergoing nonglioma brain surgery, or in good health (not recorded which).

This clonotype was seen a few times. J is TRBJ1-5 and V is TRBV19; D not resolved. Germline CDR1 reads LNHDA; CDR2 reads SQIVND (reference sequence). V shed 9 bases and J shed 7 bases, with 10 bases lying between them. The CDR3 is 11 residues long. The DNA for the CDR3 is TGTGCCAGACCGACGGACCAGCCCCAGCATTTT. Translation: CARPTDQPQHF.

The chain links TRBV20-1 to TRBJ1-3; D is possibly TRBD1 (6 bases). Trimming shortened V by 5 bases and J by 0 bases, and 11 bases separated the two germline ends. Germline values: CDR1 DFQATT, CDR2 SNEGSKA (reference sequence). This CDR3 spans 14 amino acids. CDR3 DNA sequence: TGCAGTGCTTTCGACAGGCACTCTGGAAACACCATATATTTT. Amino acid sequence: CSAFDRHSGNTIYF.

This clonotype appeared many times. The chain carries TRBV10-3 and TRBJ1-1, with D possibly TRBD1 on 5 matching bases. Germline V gene sequence: CDR1 ENHRY, CDR2 SYGVKD. V dropped 10 bases and J dropped 1 base, with 19 bases sitting between them. The CDR3 has 15 residues. CDR3 sequence: CATRLWGGSNTEAFF. The CDR3 nucleotides are TGTGCCACCCGGCTCTGGGGGGGATCGAACACTGAAGCTTTCTTT.

This clonotype was counted many times. The V call is TRBV20-1, the J call TRBJ2-1; 13 positions match TRBD2. The CDR3 loop spans 14 amino acids. In germline, CDR1 is DFQATT, CDR2 SNEGSKA (reference sequence). Losses at the gene ends were 6 bases for V and 13 bases for J; bases not matched to a gene: 12. Here the CDR3 DNA reads TGCAGTGCCCCCACTAGCGGGGGGGGTTTAACACAGTTCTTC. Translating gives CSAPTSGGGLTQFF.

The chain is built from TRBV7-9 and TRBJ2-5, with TRBD2 matching over 7 bases. Germline V gene sequence: CDR1 SEHNR, CDR2 FQNEAQ (reference sequence). Losses at the gene ends were 1 base for V and 4 bases for J; bases not matched to a gene: 12. This CDR3 has 17 residues. This CDR3 reads CASSLGSAGVPGETQYF. In DNA, the CDR3 is TGTGCCAGCAGCTTAGGTTCGGCGGGGGTCCCCGGAGAGACCCAGTACTTC.

This clonotype was picked up many times. The genes are TRBV18 and TRBJ2-3; perhaps TRBD1 as D (6 bases). The CDR3 runs 17 residues. Germline CDR1 KGHSH, CDR2 LQKENI. Trimming stripped 3 bases from V and 6 bases from J, with 22 bases between. CDR3 region: CASSPQISRPQGDTQYF. The CDR3 DNA reads as TGTGCCAGCTCACCTCAGATTAGCCGCCCCCAGGGGGATACGCAGTATTTT. The full variable domain, completed using reference TRBV18 and TRBJ2-3, is NAGVMQNPRHLVRRRGQEARLRCSPMKGHSHVYWYRQLPEEGLKFMVYLQKENIIDESGMPKERFSAEFPKEGPSILRIQQVVRGDSAAYFCASSPQISRPQGDTQYFGPGTRLTVL.

This clonotype was seen repeatedly, ten times or more. V and J are TRBV2 and TRBJ1-2; TRBD1 agrees at 8 bases. The germline CDR1 and CDR2 sequences are SNHLY and FYNNEI. CDR3 length: 15 amino acids. J was trimmed by 1 base and V by 6 bases; bases with no gene match: 7. CDR3 residues: CASSDDRGGNYGYTF. In DNA form, the CDR3 reads TGTGCCAGCAGCGACGACAGGGGAGGTAACTATGGCTACACCTTC.

This clonotype was found many times. The rearrangement links TRBV25-1 to TRBJ1-2; D uncertain. Germline V lookup: CDR1 MGHDK, CDR2 SYGVNS. Trimming left V 5 bases short and J 5 bases short, with 15 bases between. The CDR3 consists of 14 residues. CDR3 DNA sequence: TGTGCCAGCAGTAAGCCGGATTGGGGTTATGGCTACACCTTC. Protein sequence: CASSKPDWGYGYTF.

This clonotype was picked up many times. CDR3 in DNA: TGTGCCAGCAGTTATCAGGCAGGGGTTAATTCCTACGAGCAGTACTTC. It is translated as CASSYQAGVNSYEQYF. The rearrangement links TRBV6-2 or TRBV6-3 to TRBJ2-7; possibly TRBD1 for D (6 bases). The CDR3 has 16 amino acids. Trimming cost V 3 bases and J 1 base, with 16 bases left between them. CDR1 is MNHEY and CDR2 is SVGEGT in the germline V gene.

This clonotype occurred many times. The V call is TRBV20-1, the J call TRBJ1-2, with D maybe TRBD1 (5 bases). V gave up 0 bases and J gave up 8 bases, with 7 bases separating them. CDR3 length: 11 amino acids. Germline V lookup: CDR1 DFQATT, CDR2 SNEGSKA (reference sequence). The CDR3 sequence is CSARDRGGYTF. In nucleotides, the CDR3 is TGCAGTGCTAGAGATCGGGGGGGCTACACCTTC.

The chain joins TRBV7-9 to TRBJ1-2, with 7 bases lining up with TRBD1. This CDR3 comprises 16 residues. V was pared by 0 bases and J by 7 bases, with 11 bases of the junction left unmatched. Germline V gene lookup returns CDR1 SEHNR and CDR2 FQNEAQ (reference sequence). The CDR3 region is CASSLAAGQRATGYTF. The DNA for the CDR3 is TGTGCCAGCAGCTTAGCGGCGGGACAGCGGGCCACTGGCTACACCTTC.

The chain links TRBV2 to TRBJ2-1; the D gene is possibly TRBD1 (5 bases). The CDR3 extends over 11 amino acids. The V end lost 10 bases, the J end lost 8 bases, and 12 bases lay between the germline ends. CDR1 and CDR2 (germline): SNHLY, FYNNEI. This chain's CDR3 is CATTGTYEQFF. The DNA for the CDR3 is TGTGCCACCACAGGTACCTATGAGCAGTTCTTC.

This clonotype was recorded at least ten times. This chain uses TRBV2 with TRBJ1-1; no reliable D call. Per the germline V gene, CDR1 is SNHLY and CDR2 is FYNNEI. The CDR3 is 11 residues long. Deletions cut 6 bases from V and 11 bases from J, with 13 bases between. CDR3 residues: CASRRSPSAFF. The CDR3 coding sequence is TGTGCCAGCAGGCGCTCACCCTCCGCTTTCTTT.

The rearrangement uses TRBV3-1 and TRBJ2-5; D call uncertain. CDR1 and CDR2 (germline): LGHDT, YNNKEL (reference sequence). The CDR3 runs to 15 residues. The V and J ends lost 4 bases and 4 bases respectively, with 16 bases between them. The CDR3 DNA sequence: TGTGCCAGCAGCCCCCTTGGCACCCCCGGAGAGACCCAGTACTTC. Translated, it gives CASSPLGTPGETQYF.

This rearrangement joins TRBV4-3 to TRBJ2-7; D might be TRBD1 (6 bases). The V gene's germline CDR1 is LGHNA and CDR2 YSLEER. The CDR3 sequence is 16 residues long. V dropped 4 bases and J dropped 7 bases, with 23 bases sitting between them. In nucleotides, the CDR3 is TGCGCCAGCAGCCTAGAAAACCTACAGGGCGTGGGGGAGCAGTACTTC. It translates to CASSLENLQGVGEQYF.

This clonotype is deemed medium-sized. The V call is TRBV20-1, the J call TRBJ1-5, with a possible D match to TRBD1 (5 bases). The germline V gene encodes CDR1 DFQATT and CDR2 SNEGSKA (reference sequence). The CDR3 length is 16 residues. With 4 bases removed from V and 5 bases from J, the gap between germline ends came to 21 bases. The CDR3 protein is CSAMGTTTERYQPQHF. CDR3 DNA: TGCAGTGCTATGGGGACTACTACCGAGCGGTATCAGCCCCAGCATTTT.

J is TRBJ2-4 and V is TRBV7-2, with unresolved D. Germline V gene sequence: CDR1 SGHTA, CDR2 FQGNSA. This CDR3 comprises 13 residues. The V and J ends lost 3 bases and 10 bases respectively, with 13 bases between them. The DNA for the CDR3 is TGTGCCAGCAGCTTGGTTCGGGCGAAAATTCAGTACTTC. It yields the protein CASSLVRAKIQYF.

This clonotype was recorded many times. The chain joins TRBV20-1 to TRBJ1-2, with D perhaps TRBD1 (5 bases). The ends were cut back, 3 bases at V and 12 bases at J, with 14 bases in the middle. This CDR3 is built from 11 residues. Germline V gene lookup returns CDR1 DFQATT and CDR2 SNEGSKA (reference sequence). The chain's CDR3 is CSASEQASHTF. The CDR3 bases are TGCAGTGCTAGTGAACAGGCGTCCCACACCTTC.

There are many counts of this clonotype. The V call is TRBV25-1, the J call TRBJ1-2; tentatively, D is TRBD1 (6 bases). CDR1 and CDR2 (germline): MGHDK, SYGVNS. Between the trimmed V and J ends, which lost 7 bases and 8 bases, there was a span of 11 bases. This CDR3 region has 11 residues. CDR3 loop: CASTGQRGYTF. As DNA, the CDR3 is TGTGCCAGCACCGGACAGCGGGGCTACACCTTC.

This clonotype showed up many times. This rearrangement joins TRBV7-8 to TRBJ2-3; 7 nucleotides agree with TRBD1. V lost 5 bases to trimming and J lost 6 bases; unmatched junction nucleotides: 14. CDR1 is SGHVS and CDR2 is FQNEAQ in the germline V gene. This CDR3 is built from 16 residues. The CDR3 sequence: CASSRIPGQFGDTQYF. DNA for the CDR3: TGTGCCAGCAGCAGGATCCCGGGACAGTTTGGGGATACGCAGTATTTT.